The next 12 T cell receptor beta chains were all read from a single sample in a study of T cell changes during pregnancy in multiple sclerosis. Profiled with immunoSEQ multiplex PCR; TCRdb holds only in-frame clones, not every one. The data show about 120,000 clones, roughly 92% seen once. Sequenced material: peripheral blood, taken before pregnancy. The receptors come from a female donor with multiple sclerosis, enrolled in a pregnancy study.

The chain has TRBV6-6 and TRBJ2-7, with TRBD2 as a possible D gene (6 bases). CDR1 and CDR2 (germline): MNHNY, SVGAGI (reference sequence). The CDR3 sequence is 12 residues long. V dropped 4 bases and J dropped 7 bases, with 11 bases sitting between them. As DNA, the CDR3 is TGTGCCAGCAGTTTCCGGGGGATTGAGCAGTACTTC. It encodes CASSFRGIEQYF.

This rearrangement joins TRBV5-4 to TRBJ1-3; D is possibly TRBD1 (6 bases). Between the trimmed V and J ends, which lost 4 bases and 2 bases, there was a span of 16 bases. The CDR3 is 16 residues long. Germline CDR1 SGHNT, CDR2 YYREEE (reference sequence). The CDR3 bases are TGTGCCAGCAGCCCAATGGTGGGGGCGACTGGAAACACCATATATTTT. Encoded protein: CASSPMVGATGNTIYF.

V gene TRBV11-3 combines with J gene TRBJ2-5; 7 positions agree with TRBD2. CDR3 size: 16 residues. CDR1 is SGHNT, CDR2 YENEEA, per germline. J gave up 4 bases and V 1 base, and 9 bases lay outside the gene matches. CDR3 sequence reads: CASSLGSAGNGETQYF. DNA for the CDR3: TGTGCCAGCAGCTTAGGTTCAGCGGGGAATGGAGAGACCCAGTACTTC.

There are a few counts of this clone. The chain uses TRBV27 and TRBJ1-5; 8 bases align to TRBD1. This CDR3 region has 18 residues. Trimming at V came to 6 bases and at J to 1 base, leaving 14 bases not matched to a gene. CDR1 and CDR2 from the germline V gene are MNHEY and SMNVEV (reference sequence). CDR3 DNA sequence: TGTGCCAGCAGCATATACGGACAGGGACAATACAGCAATCAGCCCCAGCATTTT. Its translation is CASSIYGQGQYSNQPQHF.

The gene calls are TRBV7-8 and TRBJ2-7; 7 nucleotides match TRBD2. The CDR3 covers 18 residues. CDR1 and CDR2 (germline): SGHVS, FQNEAQ. The V segment lost 5 bases and the J segment 0 bases; nucleotides outside the gene matches: 16. The CDR3 DNA reads TGTGCCAGCAGCAAGACTAGCTGGGGTGAAATGGGCTCCTACGAGCAGTACTTC. Amino acid sequence: CASSKTSWGEMGSYEQYF.

This clone was counted a few times. This chain joins TRBV7-9 and TRBJ1-6; D is unresolved. The V and J ends lost 2 bases and 7 bases respectively, with 18 bases between them. CDR3 size: 17 residues. Germline V gene data show CDR1 as SEHNR and CDR2 as FQNEAQ (reference sequence). The chain's CDR3 is CASSLIVGRAGNSPLHF. For the CDR3, the DNA is TGTGCCAGCAGCTTAATCGTCGGGCGGGCAGGCAATTCACCCCTCCACTTT.

This rearrangement joins TRBV9 to TRBJ2-5; TRBD2 matches 8 bases. Germline V CDR1 and CDR2: SGDLS, YYNGEE. V was pared by 0 bases and J by 4 bases, with 8 bases of the junction left unmatched. The CDR3 contains 16 residues. The CDR3 sequence is CASSVEAGVNPETQYF. The CDR3 bases are TGTGCCAGCAGCGTAGAAGCGGGGGTAAATCCAGAGACCCAGTACTTC.

This chain connects TRBV27 to TRBJ2-5; 13 nucleotides agree with TRBD2. The CDR3 length is 17 residues. V lost 2 bases, J lost 5 bases, and 8 bases stayed unmatched. Per germline, CDR1 MNHEY and CDR2 SMNVEV (reference sequence). The DNA for the CDR3 is TGTGCCAGCAGTTTAGAAGGGACTAGCGGGACGATGGAGACCCAGTACTTC. Translated, it gives CASSLEGTSGTMETQYF.

J is TRBJ2-5 and V is TRBV19; 8 positions agree with TRBD1. With 4 bases clipped from V and 5 bases from J, the junction kept 9 bases outside the gene matches. Germline assignment: CDR1 LNHDA and CDR2 SQIVND (reference sequence). The CDR3 is 15 residues long. The CDR3 here is CASSTDRGVGETQYF. The CDR3 DNA follows: TGTGCCAGTAGTACAGACAGGGGTGTTGGGGAGACCCAGTACTTC.

V usage is TRBV7-3 and J usage is TRBJ2-2; 15 positions match TRBD2. V shed 6 bases and J 4 bases; nucleotides not matched to a gene: 6. Germline V lookup: CDR1 SGHTA, CDR2 FQGTGA. This CDR3 is built from 17 residues. The CDR3 here is CASSWTSGGAGTGELFF. The CDR3 DNA follows: TGTGCCAGCAGTTGGACTAGCGGGGGGGCGGGCACCGGGGAGCTGTTTTTT.

The chain carries TRBV7-3 and TRBJ1-1; no clear D gene. This CDR3 comprises 13 residues. Germline V gene sequence: CDR1 SGHTA, CDR2 FQGTGA. V gave up 2 bases and J gave up 0 bases, with 4 bases separating them. CDR3 protein: CASSLQLNTEAFF. CDR3 nucleotide sequence: TGTGCCAGCAGCTTACAATTGAACACTGAAGCTTTCTTT.

V is TRBV7-9 and J is TRBJ2-7, with TRBD1 matching 8 bases. Germline assignment: CDR1 SEHNR and CDR2 FQNEAQ (reference sequence). V trimming: 2 bases; J trimming: 6 bases; junction bases outside the gene matches: 12. This CDR3 region has 16 residues. The CDR3 sequence: CASSLSQGAVVGEQYF. CDR3 nucleotide sequence: TGTGCCAGCAGCTTAAGCCAGGGGGCGGTTGTGGGCGAGCAGTACTTC.